These 3 T cell receptor beta chains were sequenced from one sample in a study of blood T cell repertoires in COVID-19. Clones were sequenced by immunoSEQ multiplex PCR, and TCRdb holds only the in-frame ones, with some missing. This sample has around 45,000 clones; about 87% occur once, and the top ten carry 15%. Sample: peripheral blood. The origin of the receptors is a man aged 55 to 70 with active COVID-19.

The DNA for the CDR3 is TGTGCCAGCAGCAGGAGGGGGGGACTAGCGGGACCAGATACGCAGTATTTT. Its protein is CASSRRGGLAGPDTQYF. The chain has TRBV7-3 and TRBJ2-3, with TRBD2 matching 13 bases. The CDR3 extends over 17 amino acids. J lost 4 bases, V lost 5 bases, and 9 bases had no gene match. Looked up from germline, CDR1 is SGHTA and CDR2 is FQGTGA.

The chain carries TRBV5-1 and TRBJ2-7; TRBD2 matches 12 bases. The length of the CDR3 is 17 residues. Unmatched junction bases numbered 14, after V lost 3 bases and J lost 7 bases. Germline CDR1 is SGHRS and CDR2 is YFSETQ. The CDR3 DNA reads as TGCGCCAGCAGCTCCCCCTCACGACTAGCGGGAGTTTGGGAGCAGTACTTC. This codes for CASSSPSRLAGVWEQYF.

The chain is built from TRBV30 and TRBJ1-1, with 9 bases that match TRBD1. With 0 bases clipped from V and 0 bases from J, the junction kept 2 bases outside the gene matches. The germline gives CDR1 GTSNPN, CDR2 SVGIG (reference sequence). The CDR3 sequence is 15 residues long. The CDR3 sequence: CAWSVGQGMNTEAFF. DNA for the CDR3: TGTGCCTGGAGTGTGGGACAGGGTATGAACACTGAAGCTTTCTTT.